Listed below are T cell receptor beta chains from one sample, sequenced in a study of shared clonotypes between healthy human individuals. Some clones are missing from TCRdb's copy, which holds only in-frame ones; the method was immunoSEQ multiplex PCR. The table records a few million clones, just under 95% of them present only once. Specimen: naive CD8+ T cells from PBMCs. Receptor source: a man aged 18 to 35 in good health. Some clones in this sample may be carry-over from other donors' samples. Both conserved end residues are part of each CDR3. A D gene is named only where the DNA matches it firmly. Clone size appears in some rows only: once, few, many, or a class for an expanded clone.

TGCGCCAGCAGCCGCAGCGCGGGGGAAGAGACCCAGTACTTC	CASSRSAGEETQYF	TRBV4-1	TRBJ2-5	NA	TRBD2
TGTGCCAGCAGCTTAATTCCGGCCAACACCGGGGAGCTGTTTTTT	CASSLIPANTGELFF	TRBV7-9	TRBJ2-2	NA	NA
TGTGCCAGCAGTTACTCCCCCGGCGCTCAGCAGTACTTC	CASSYSPGAQQYF	TRBV6-5	TRBJ2-7	NA	NA
TGCGCCAGCAGCTCAACAGGGGCCTACGAGCAGTACTTC	CASSSTGAYEQYF	TRBV5-1	TRBJ2-7	NA	TRBD1
TGTGCCAGCAGCCCCTCTTCTTTCCGGGAGGGGCCCCACGAGCAGTACTTC	CASSPSSFREGPHEQYF	TRBV28	TRBJ2-7	NA	TRBD2
TGCGCCAGCAGCTACCAACACTCACCCGGCAGGCCCTACGAGCAGTACTTC	CASSYQHSPGRPYEQYF	TRBV4-3	TRBJ2-7	NA	NA
TGTGCCATCAGTGCGGCAGGGAGCAATCAGCCCCAGCATTTT	CAISAAGSNQPQHF	TRBV10-3	TRBJ1-5	NA	NA
TGTGCCAGCAGCTTAGACTGGGGTACTGGAAACACCATATATTTT	CASSLDWGTGNTIYF	TRBV7-6	TRBJ1-3	NA	NA
TGCGCCAGCAGCCCTCACTGGGAACAGGCCCCCCAGTACTTC	CASSPHWEQAPQYF	TRBV4-1	TRBJ2-5	NA	NA
TGTGCCAGCAGCCCCCGTTTGGGGGAGTCGACCGGGGAGCTGTTTTTT	CASSPRLGESTGELFF	TRBV9	TRBJ2-2	NA	NA
TGTGCTAGTGGTTTAACCGGGACAGAAAGATCCTACAATGAGCAGTTCTTC	CASGLTGTERSYNEQFF	TRBV12-5	TRBJ2-1	NA	TRBD1
TGTGCCAGCAGCGGTGCGGGACAGGTGGGAGAGACCCAGTACTTC	CASSGAGQVGETQYF	TRBV5-6	TRBJ2-5	NA	TRBD1
TGTGCCAGCAGCCAAGAACTACAGGGGACCGGGGAGCTGTTTTTT	CASSQELQGTGELFF	TRBV4-2	TRBJ2-2	NA	TRBD1
TGCGCCAGCAGCTTGGAGGGCAGGGTGAGGCCTGAAGCTTTCTTT	CASSLEGRVRPEAFF	TRBV5-1	TRBJ1-1	NA	NA
TGTGCCAGTACCGCGGGATTAGCAGGCTACACCTTC	CASTAGLAGYTF	TRBV19	TRBJ1-2	NA	NA
TGCGCCAGCAGCCAAGTCCCGGTGTTAAGCTTAAGCTACAATGAGCAGTTCTTC	CASSQVPVLSLSYNEQFF	TRBV4-1	TRBJ2-1	NA	NA
TGCGCCAGCAGTGCCGGACAGGGAGTTAATGAAAAACTGTTTTTT	CASSAGQGVNEKLFF	TRBV10-1	TRBJ1-4	NA	TRBD1
TGTGCCAGCAGCTTAGCGACACCACGCGAGCAGTACTTC	CASSLATPREQYF	TRBV7-2	TRBJ2-7	NA	NA
TGTGCCAGCAGCTCGGCCGTTCGGACTGAAGCTTTCTTT	CASSSAVRTEAFF	TRBV2	TRBJ1-1	few	NA
TGTGCCAGCAGTCTACGGTACTCCTACGAGCAGTACTTC	CASSLRYSYEQYF	TRBV27	TRBJ2-7	NA	NA
TGTGCCAGCAGCGGACGACAGGGGACCGGGGAGCTGTTTTTT	CASSGRQGTGELFF	TRBV9	TRBJ2-2	NA	TRBD1
TGTGCCAGCAGCCTCCGTGGTGGCGAGCAGTACTTC	CASSLRGGEQYF	TRBV27	TRBJ2-7	NA	NA
TGTGCCAGCAACCTGTCACCCCCCTTGACCGGGGAGCTGTTTTTT	CASNLSPPLTGELFF	TRBV7-2	TRBJ2-2	once	NA
TGTGCCAGCAGCCAAGACGGGGAGGGCATAACCTCCTACGAGCAGTACTTC	CASSQDGEGITSYEQYF	TRBV4-2	TRBJ2-7	NA	TRBD2
TGTGCCAGCAGTTATACCGCAGTGTCCGACTACGAGCAGTACTTC	CASSYTAVSDYEQYF	TRBV6-5	TRBJ2-7	NA	NA
TGTGCCAGCTCACCATCGGGGGAGAATACTGAAGCTTTCTTT	CASSPSGENTEAFF	TRBV18	TRBJ1-1	NA	NA
TGCGCCAGCAGACCAACGCTAGGGAGCTCCTACGAGCAGTACTTC	CASRPTLGSSYEQYF	TRBV4-3	TRBJ2-7	NA	NA
TGTGCCAGCAGCTTAGTAACCGTCGAAGCTTTCTTT	CASSLVTVEAFF	TRBV7-8	TRBJ1-1	NA	NA
TGTGCCAGCAGTGACCCTGCTGGGGGGGATACGCAGTATTTT	CASSDPAGGDTQYF	TRBV6-4	TRBJ2-3	NA	NA
TGTGCCAGCAGTGAAAGGGGCAGGGGTGAGCAGTACTTC	CASSERGRGEQYF	TRBV6-1	TRBJ2-7	NA	NA
TGTGCCAGCAGCCCCGGGGCCGGGTTAGGGAATCAGCCCCAGCATTTT	CASSPGAGLGNQPQHF	TRBV7-8	TRBJ1-5	NA	NA
TGTGCCAGCAGTTACAGGGTGAACACTGAAGCTTTCTTT	CASSYRVNTEAFF	TRBV27	TRBJ1-1	NA	NA
TGTGCCAGCAGTTTTAGGGGTTTGGGCTCCTACAATGAGCAGTTCTTC	CASSFRGLGSYNEQFF	TRBV28	TRBJ2-1	NA	NA
TGCAGCGTTGAGTCAACGGAAGGGATCTCCTACGAGCAGTACTTC	CSVESTEGISYEQYF	TRBV29-1	TRBJ2-7	NA	NA
TGTGCCAGCAGTGATGGGCAGGGTAACACTGAAGCTTTCTTT	CASSDGQGNTEAFF	TRBV6-1	TRBJ1-1	NA	NA
TGTGCCAGCCCAGCTTCGACTACTTACACCGGGGAGCTGTTTTTT	CASPASTTYTGELFF	TRBV7-2	TRBJ2-2	NA	NA
TGTGCCAGCAGCTATTGGCGGGAGGTATCCTACGAGCAGTACTTC	CASSYWREVSYEQYF	TRBV5-5	TRBJ2-7	NA	TRBD2
TGCGCCAGCAGCCAAGTTGTCGGGACCCAATACCAAGAGACCCAGTACTTC	CASSQVVGTQYQETQYF	TRBV4-1	TRBJ2-5	NA	NA
TGTGCCAGCAGTTTAGGTGGCGGGACAGTCTATGGCTACACCTTC	CASSLGGGTVYGYTF	TRBV27	TRBJ1-2	NA	TRBD1
TGTGCCAGCAGTTACTCATCCGGGACAGTTTCCTACGAGCAGTACTTC	CASSYSSGTVSYEQYF	TRBV6-5	TRBJ2-7	NA	TRBD1
TGTGCCAGCAGCCCTATACAGGGGTACGGGCAGACCCAGTACTTC	CASSPIQGYGQTQYF	TRBV28	TRBJ2-5	NA	TRBD1
TGTGCCAGCAGTGGACTAGCTATGAACACCGGGGAGCTGTTTTTT	CASSGLAMNTGELFF	TRBV6-5	TRBJ2-2	NA	TRBD2
TGTGCCAGCAGTTTCTTGGGGGGTCAACAGCCCCAGCATTTT	CASSFLGGQQPQHF	TRBV27	TRBJ1-5	NA	NA
TGTGCCAGCAGCGTAGCTGGCGGGGCGGTCAATGAGCAGTTCTTC	CASSVAGGAVNEQFF	TRBV9	TRBJ2-1	NA	NA
TGTGCCAGCAGCGGCGGGGGGAGCTCCTACAATGAGCAGTTCTTC	CASSGGGSSYNEQFF	TRBV25-1	TRBJ2-1	NA	TRBD2
TGTGCCAGCAGCCCCGGGACGGCTCGAGGTGGCTACACCTTC	CASSPGTARGGYTF	TRBV7-8	TRBJ1-2	NA	NA
TGTGCCAGCAAACCTCGGGGGGGGCCGGGTAGCCTGACCCAGCATTTT	CASKPRGGPGSLTQHF	TRBV27	TRBJ1-5	once	NA
TGCGCCAGCAGCCAAGCTACCCGATTCGAGGGGTCCTACGAGCAGTACTTC	CASSQATRFEGSYEQYF	TRBV4-1	TRBJ2-7	once	NA
TGTGCCAGCAGCGCCGACAGGGGCGATGAGCAGTTCTTC	CASSADRGDEQFF	TRBV7-3	TRBJ2-1	NA	TRBD1
TGTGCCAGCAGCTTAGACTACGGGACCGCGGATTTTCAGCAGTACTTC	CASSLDYGTADFQQYF	TRBV7-2	TRBJ2-7	once	NA
TGTGCCAGCAGCTTAGGGTCAGGGGCGGGCTATGGCTACACCTTC	CASSLGSGAGYGYTF	TRBV7-6	TRBJ1-2	NA	NA
TGTGCCAGCAGCGTAGCCGGGACTAGCACCAGCACAGATACGCAGTATTTT	CASSVAGTSTSTDTQYF	TRBV9	TRBJ2-3	NA	TRBD2
TGTGCCAGCAGCCCTTTGGACAGGAATCAGCCCCAGCATTTT	CASSPLDRNQPQHF	TRBV7-6	TRBJ1-5	once	TRBD1
TGTGCCAGCAGTGAATTTGCGGGACACGCCTCGAGGCAGTACTTC	CASSEFAGHASRQYF	TRBV6-1	TRBJ2-7	NA	NA
TGTGCCAGTAGTATAGGACAGGATTCCTACGAGCAGTACTTC	CASSIGQDSYEQYF	TRBV19	TRBJ2-7	NA	NA
TGTGCCAGCAGCCAGAGCTCCGGCACTGAAGCTTTCTTT	CASSQSSGTEAFF	TRBV9	TRBJ1-1	NA	NA
TGTGCCACCAGTCCCCCGGGCCCGGGGGCCTACGAGCAGTACTTC	CATSPPGPGAYEQYF	TRBV19	TRBJ2-7	NA	NA